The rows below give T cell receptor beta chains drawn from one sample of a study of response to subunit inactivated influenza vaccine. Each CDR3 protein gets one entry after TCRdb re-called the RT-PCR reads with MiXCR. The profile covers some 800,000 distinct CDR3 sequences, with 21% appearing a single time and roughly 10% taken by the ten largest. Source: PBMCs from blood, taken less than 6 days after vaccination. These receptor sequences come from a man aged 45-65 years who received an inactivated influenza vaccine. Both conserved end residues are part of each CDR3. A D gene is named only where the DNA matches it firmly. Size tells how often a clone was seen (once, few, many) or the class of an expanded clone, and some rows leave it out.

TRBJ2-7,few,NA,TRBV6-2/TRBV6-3,TGTGCCAGCAGTTACATGGGGTTCTCCTACGAGCAGTACTTC,CASSYMGFSYEQYF
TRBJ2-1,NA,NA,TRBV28,TGTGCCACCCAAAGACTACAAACATACAATGAGCAGTTCTTC,CATQRLQTYNEQFF
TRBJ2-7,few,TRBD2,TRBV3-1,TGTGCCAGCAGCCAAGATCTCGACGGGAGGAGCTCCTACGAGCAGTACTTC,CASSQDLDGRSSYEQYF
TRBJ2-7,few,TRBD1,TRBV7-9,TGTGCCAGCAGCTTGGGACAGGGGAAGAGGTCCTACGAGCAGTACTTC,CASSLGQGKRSYEQYF
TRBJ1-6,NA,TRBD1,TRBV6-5,TGTGCCAGCAGCTATAGACCCGGGACAGGGGACAGACCCCTCCACTTT,CASSYRPGTGDRPLHF
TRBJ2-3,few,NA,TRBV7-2,TGTGCCAGCAGCTTCAAGATTGGGGCCACAGATACGCAGTATTTT,CASSFKIGATDTQYF
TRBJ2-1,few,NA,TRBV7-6,TGTGCCAGCAGCTTAGATCACTACAATGAGCAGTTCTTC,CASSLDHYNEQFF
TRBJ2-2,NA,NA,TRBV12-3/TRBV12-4,TGTGCCAGCAGTTTATTGTGGGGGAACACCGGGGAGCTGTTTTTT,CASSLLWGNTGELFF
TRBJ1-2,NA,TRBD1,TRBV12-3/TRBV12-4,TGTGCCAGCAGAGAGGGACAGGATGGCTACACCTTC,CASREGQDGYTF
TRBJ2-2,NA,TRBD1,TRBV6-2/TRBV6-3,TGTGCCAGCAGTTACGTCCTTAGGACAGGGGGCACCGGGGAGCTGTTTTTT,CASSYVLRTGGTGELFF
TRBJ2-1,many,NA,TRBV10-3,TGTGCCATCCGGATGGGGCGTGGGTATGAGCAGTTCTTC,CAIRMGRGYEQFF
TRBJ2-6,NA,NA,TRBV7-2,TGTGCCAGCAGCCCTCAGAGGGTCGGCTCTGGGGCCAACGTCCTGACTTTC,CASSPQRVGSGANVLTF
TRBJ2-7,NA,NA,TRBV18,TGTGCCAGCTCACCGCGATCGGGGCCGTCCGACGAGCAGTACTTC,CASSPRSGPSDEQYF
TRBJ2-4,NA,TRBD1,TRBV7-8,TGTGCCAGCAGCAGGGGACAGGGGGAAAACATTCAGTACTTC,CASSRGQGENIQYF
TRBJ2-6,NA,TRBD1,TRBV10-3,TGTGCCATCAGTTCGGGACAGGGGGCGACTGGGGCCAACGTCCTGACTTTC,CAISSGQGATGANVLTF
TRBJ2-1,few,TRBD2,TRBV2,TGTGCCAGCAGTGCGTTTGGAGCGGGGTCTTTAAATGAGCAGTTCTTC,CASSAFGAGSLNEQFF
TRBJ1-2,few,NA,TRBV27,TGTGCCAGCATTGGGGGGGGGGCGGACTATGGCTACACCTTC,CASIGGGADYGYTF
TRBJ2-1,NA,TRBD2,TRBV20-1,TGCAGTGCTAGGCCCCCACTGGCGGGGGGGCCGAATGAGCAGTTCTTC,CSARPPLAGGPNEQFF
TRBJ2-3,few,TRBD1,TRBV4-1,TGCGCCAGCAGCCGGTATCTCCGGGACAGCAGCACAGATACGCAGTATTTT,CASSRYLRDSSTDTQYF
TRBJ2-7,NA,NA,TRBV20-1,TGCAGTGCTAGTTCCACTGGACTCGGAGAATTCTACGAGCAGTACTTC,CSASSTGLGEFYEQYF
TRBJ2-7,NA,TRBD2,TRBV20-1,TGCAGTGCTAGAGATGCTAGCGGGGGGGCCGACGAGCAGTACTTC,CSARDASGGADEQYF